Listed here is a single T cell receptor (beta chain). Antigen: not known. Profiling relied on immunoSEQ multiplex PCR, and the TCRdb table lists in-frame clones only, not all of them. The data show tens of thousands of clones, around 89% seen once. The data belong to a study of OX40 agonist ivuxolimab in advanced cancers. Study-level information: The group had a mean age of about 60 years, ranged from 23 to 79, and was less than 85% male. The study's findings and limits: At doses 0.1 to 3.0 mg/kg, CD4+ and CD8+ clones expanded.

The CDR3 contains 16 residues. Germline lookup yields CDR1 ENHRY and CDR2 SYGVKD. Trimming took 0 bases from V and 5 from J; bases not matched to a gene: 8. Any history of autoimmune disease or systemic immunosuppression disqualified patients. This receptor was identified in an adult with an advanced solid tumor such as melanoma, head and neck, liver or kidney cancer. Sequencing used CD4+ or CD8+ T cells sorted from blood, obtained in a trial of the OX40 agonist ivuxolimab. V and J are TRBV10-3 and TRBJ2-3, with 7 nucleotides matching TRBD2. DNA for the CDR3: TGTGCCATCAGTGAGTCGATGAATCGCGGGGGAGATACGCAGTATTTT. Translating it yields CAISESMNRGGDTQYF.